This T cell receptor (beta chain) comes out of a study of blood T cell repertoires in COVID-19. There are 14 residues in the CDR3. The germline CDR1 and CDR2 sequences are MNHNY and SVGAGI (reference sequence). Between the trimmed V and J ends, which lost 6 bases and 2 bases, there was a span of 13 bases. Participant age was about 18 to 95 years, and participants resided in fewer than 25 US areas. Participant-given clinical history determined each cohort assignment. What the recovered Cohort 3 donors had was two negative PCRs, clearance, or symptom resolution. As processed by the authors: Reference gene primer amplification gave nucleated cell count estimates. Assay used: immunoSEQ multiplex PCR; TCRdb lists only in-frame clones, some missing. The DNA gave D and trimming, while V, J and clone size come from that table. The sample holds around 150,000 clones; 80% are singletons and the top ten take 4.5% to 7.5%.

Sequenced input: PBMCs or T cells enriched from blood (not recorded which). The clonotype originates from a man aged 35 to 55 who had recovered from COVID-19. The chain combines TRBV6-6 with TRBJ1-1, with D possibly TRBD1 on 5 matching bases. This CDR3 reads CASSLTTANTEAFF. The CDR3, as DNA: TGTGCCAGCAGCTTGACGACAGCCAACACTGAAGCTTTCTTT.